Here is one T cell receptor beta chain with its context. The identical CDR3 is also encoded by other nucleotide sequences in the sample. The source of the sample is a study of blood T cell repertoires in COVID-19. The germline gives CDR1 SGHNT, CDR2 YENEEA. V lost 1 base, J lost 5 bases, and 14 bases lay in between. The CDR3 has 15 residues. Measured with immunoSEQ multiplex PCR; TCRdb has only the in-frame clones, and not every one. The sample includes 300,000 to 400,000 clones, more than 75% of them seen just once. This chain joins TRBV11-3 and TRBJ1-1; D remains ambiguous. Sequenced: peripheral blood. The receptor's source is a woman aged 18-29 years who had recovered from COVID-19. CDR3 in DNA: TGTGCCAGCAGCTTAGTTCTGGGAGATAGGACTGAAGCTTTCTTT. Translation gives CASSLVLGDRTEAFF.